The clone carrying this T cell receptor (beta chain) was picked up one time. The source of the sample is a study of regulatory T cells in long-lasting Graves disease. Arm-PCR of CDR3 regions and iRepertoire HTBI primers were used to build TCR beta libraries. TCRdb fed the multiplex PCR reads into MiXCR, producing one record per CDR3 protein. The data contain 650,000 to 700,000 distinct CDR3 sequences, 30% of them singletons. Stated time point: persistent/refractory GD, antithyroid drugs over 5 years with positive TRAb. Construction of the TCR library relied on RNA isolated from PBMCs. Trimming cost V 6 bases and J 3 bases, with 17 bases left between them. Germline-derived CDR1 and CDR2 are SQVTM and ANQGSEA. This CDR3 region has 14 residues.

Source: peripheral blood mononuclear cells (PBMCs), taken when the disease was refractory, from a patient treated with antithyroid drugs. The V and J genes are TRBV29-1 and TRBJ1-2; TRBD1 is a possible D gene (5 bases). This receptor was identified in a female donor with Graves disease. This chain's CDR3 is CSVSGSGGHYGYTF. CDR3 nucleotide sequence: TGCAGCGTCTCCGGGAGCGGGGGACACTATGGCTACACCTTC.